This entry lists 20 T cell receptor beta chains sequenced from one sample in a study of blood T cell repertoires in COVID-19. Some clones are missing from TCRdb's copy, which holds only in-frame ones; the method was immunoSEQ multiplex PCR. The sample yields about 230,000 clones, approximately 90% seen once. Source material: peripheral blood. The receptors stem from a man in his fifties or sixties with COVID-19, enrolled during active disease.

The CDR3 sequence: CASSNIAGGQETQYF. As DNA, the CDR3 is TGTGCCAGCAGCAACATAGCGGGGGGACAAGAGACCCAGTACTTC. The rearrangement joins TRBV5-4 to TRBJ2-5, with 10 nucleotides matching TRBD2. This CDR3 comprises 15 residues. V lost 4 bases and J lost 2; bases outside the gene matches: 5. Germline CDR1 and CDR2: SGHNT and YYREEE (reference sequence).

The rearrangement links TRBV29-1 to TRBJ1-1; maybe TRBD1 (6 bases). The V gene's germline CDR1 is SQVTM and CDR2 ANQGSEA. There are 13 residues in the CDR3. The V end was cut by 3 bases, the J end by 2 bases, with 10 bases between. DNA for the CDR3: TGCAGCGTTGACAGGGGAGTTAACACTGAAGCTTTCTTT. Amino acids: CSVDRGVNTEAFF.

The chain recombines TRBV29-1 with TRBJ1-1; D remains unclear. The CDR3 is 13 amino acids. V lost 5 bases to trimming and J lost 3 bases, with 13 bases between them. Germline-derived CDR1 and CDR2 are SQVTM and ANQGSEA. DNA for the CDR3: TGCAGCGTTCGCGAACAGAAGCACACTGAAGCTTTCTTT. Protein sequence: CSVREQKHTEAFF.

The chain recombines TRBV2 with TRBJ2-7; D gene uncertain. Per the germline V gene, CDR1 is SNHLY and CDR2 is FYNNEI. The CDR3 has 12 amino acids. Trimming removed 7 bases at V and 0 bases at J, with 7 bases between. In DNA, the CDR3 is TGTGCCAGCATGTACAGCTCCTACGAGCAGTACTTC. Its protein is CASMYSSYEQYF.

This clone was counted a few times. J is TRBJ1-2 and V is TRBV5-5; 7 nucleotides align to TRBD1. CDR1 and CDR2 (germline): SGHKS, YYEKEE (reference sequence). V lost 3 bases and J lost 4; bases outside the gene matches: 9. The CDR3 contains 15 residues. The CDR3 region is CASSSNRGLPYGYTF. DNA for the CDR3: TGTGCCAGCAGCTCGAACAGGGGCCTCCCCTATGGCTACACCTTC.

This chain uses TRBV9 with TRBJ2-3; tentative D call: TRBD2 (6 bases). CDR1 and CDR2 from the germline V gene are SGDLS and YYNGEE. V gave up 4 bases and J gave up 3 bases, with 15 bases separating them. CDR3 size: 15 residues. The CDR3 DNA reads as TGTGCCAGCAGCCCCAAGACTAGGGGAACAGATACGCAGTATTTT. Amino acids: CASSPKTRGTDTQYF.

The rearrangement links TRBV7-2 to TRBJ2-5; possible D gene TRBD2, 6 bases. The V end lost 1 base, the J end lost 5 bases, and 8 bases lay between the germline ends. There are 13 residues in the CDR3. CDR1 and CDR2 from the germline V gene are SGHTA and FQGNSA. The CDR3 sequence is CASSLGLGETQYF. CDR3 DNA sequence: TGTGCCAGCAGCTTAGGACTAGGGGAGACCCAGTACTTC.

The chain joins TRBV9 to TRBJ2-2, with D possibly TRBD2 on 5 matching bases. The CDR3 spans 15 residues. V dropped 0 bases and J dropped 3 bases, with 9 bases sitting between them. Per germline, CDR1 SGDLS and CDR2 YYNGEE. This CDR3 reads CASSVAGWDTGELFF. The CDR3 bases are TGTGCCAGCAGCGTAGCGGGGTGGGACACCGGGGAGCTGTTTTTT.

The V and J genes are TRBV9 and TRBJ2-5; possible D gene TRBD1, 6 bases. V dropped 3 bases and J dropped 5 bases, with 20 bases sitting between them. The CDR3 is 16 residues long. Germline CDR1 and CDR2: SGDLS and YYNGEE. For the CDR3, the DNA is TGTGCCAGCAGCGCCCTCGGGACAACGGCGGGTGAGACCCAGTACTTC. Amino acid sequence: CASSALGTTAGETQYF.

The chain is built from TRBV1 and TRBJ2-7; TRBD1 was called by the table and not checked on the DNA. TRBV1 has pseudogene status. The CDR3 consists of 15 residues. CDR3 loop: CTSSHPQGGGDEQYF. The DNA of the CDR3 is TGCACCAGCAGCCATCCTCAGGGGGGAGGCGACGAGCAGTACTTC.

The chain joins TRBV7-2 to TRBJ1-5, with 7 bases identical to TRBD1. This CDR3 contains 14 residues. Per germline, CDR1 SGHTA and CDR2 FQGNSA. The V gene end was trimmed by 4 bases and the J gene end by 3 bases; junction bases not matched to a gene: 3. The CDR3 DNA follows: TGTGCCAGCAGCTCAGGGGGATCCAATCAGCCCCAGCATTTT. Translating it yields CASSSGGSNQPQHF. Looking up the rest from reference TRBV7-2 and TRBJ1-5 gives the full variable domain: GAGVSQSPSNKVTEKGKDVELRCDPISGHTALYWYRQSLGQGLEFLIYFQGNSAPDKSGLPSDRFSAERTGGSVSTLTIQRTQQEDSAVYLCASSSGGSNQPQHFGDGTRLSIL.

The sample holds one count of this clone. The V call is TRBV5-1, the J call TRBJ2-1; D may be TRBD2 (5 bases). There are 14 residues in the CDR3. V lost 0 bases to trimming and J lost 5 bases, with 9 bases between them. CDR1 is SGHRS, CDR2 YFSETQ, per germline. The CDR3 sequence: CASSLERHNNEQFF. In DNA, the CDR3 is TGCGCCAGCAGCTTGGAGCGGCACAACAATGAGCAGTTCTTC.

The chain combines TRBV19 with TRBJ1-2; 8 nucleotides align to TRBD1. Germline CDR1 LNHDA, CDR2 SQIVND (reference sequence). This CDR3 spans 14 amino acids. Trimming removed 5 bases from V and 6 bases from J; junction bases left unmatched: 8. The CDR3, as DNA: TGTGCCAGTAGTCGGCAGGGGGCTACGCATGGCTACACCTTC. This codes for CASSRQGATHGYTF.

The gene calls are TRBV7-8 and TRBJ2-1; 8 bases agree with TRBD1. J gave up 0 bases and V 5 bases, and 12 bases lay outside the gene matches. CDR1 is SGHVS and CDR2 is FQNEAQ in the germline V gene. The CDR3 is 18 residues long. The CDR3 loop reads CASSPPSTGVISYNEQFF. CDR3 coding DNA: TGTGCCAGCAGCCCTCCTTCGACAGGGGTCATCTCCTACAATGAGCAGTTCTTC.

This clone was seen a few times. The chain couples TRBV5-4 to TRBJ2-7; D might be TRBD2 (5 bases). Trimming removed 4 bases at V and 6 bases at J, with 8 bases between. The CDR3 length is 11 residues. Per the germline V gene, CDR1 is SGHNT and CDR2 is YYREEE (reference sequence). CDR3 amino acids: CASSLRGEQYF. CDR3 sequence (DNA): TGTGCCAGCAGCCTACGGGGCGAGCAGTACTTC.

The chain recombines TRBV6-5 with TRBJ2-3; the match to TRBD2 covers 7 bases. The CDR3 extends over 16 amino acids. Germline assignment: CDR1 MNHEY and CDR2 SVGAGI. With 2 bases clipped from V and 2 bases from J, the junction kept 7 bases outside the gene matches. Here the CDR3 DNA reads TGTGCCAGCAGTTACGGAGTAGCGGGCTACACAGATACGCAGTATTTT. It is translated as CASSYGVAGYTDTQYF.

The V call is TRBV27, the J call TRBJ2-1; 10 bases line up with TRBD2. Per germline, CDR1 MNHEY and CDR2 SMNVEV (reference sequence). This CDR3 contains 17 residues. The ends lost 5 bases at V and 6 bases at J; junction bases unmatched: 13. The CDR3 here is CASSPRTSGHGGNEQFF. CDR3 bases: TGTGCCAGCAGTCCCCGGACTAGCGGACACGGAGGCAATGAGCAGTTCTTC.

CDR3 DNA sequence: TGTGCCACCAGCGTGTGGACATACAATGAGCAGTTCTTC. This codes for CATSVWTYNEQFF. This chain uses TRBV15 with TRBJ2-1; D possibly corresponds to TRBD1 (5 bases). The CDR3 runs 13 residues. V was pared by 5 bases and J by 4 bases, with 9 bases between. CDR1 and CDR2 from the germline V gene are LNHNV and YYDKDF (reference sequence).

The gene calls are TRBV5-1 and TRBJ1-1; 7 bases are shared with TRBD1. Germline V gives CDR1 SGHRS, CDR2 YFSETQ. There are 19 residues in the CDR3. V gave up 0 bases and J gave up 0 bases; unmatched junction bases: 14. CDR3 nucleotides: TGCGCCAGCAGCTTGGCCAGGGACAGTAGGAAAAGATTGAACACTGAAGCTTTCTTT. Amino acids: CASSLARDSRKRLNTEAFF.

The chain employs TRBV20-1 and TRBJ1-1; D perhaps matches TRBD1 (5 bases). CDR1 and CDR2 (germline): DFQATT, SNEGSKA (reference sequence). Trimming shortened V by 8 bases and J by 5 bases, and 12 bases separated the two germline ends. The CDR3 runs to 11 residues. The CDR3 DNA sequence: TGCAGTCCAAGGGGAGGGACTGAAGCTTTCTTT. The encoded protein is CSPRGGTEAFF.